These T cell receptor beta chains were read from a single sample in a study of blood T cell repertoires in COVID-19. The data were produced by immunoSEQ multiplex PCR, yet TCRdb's version contains in-frame clones alone and is incomplete. The table lists under 250,000 clones, around 87% of them singletons. Source material: PBMCs or T cells enriched from blood (not recorded which). The receptor set was obtained from a young woman in a cohort exposed to, infected with or recovered from COVID-19 (not recorded which). Both conserved end residues are part of each CDR3. The D gene is left open where the match is weak.

v_gene	d_gene	j_gene	CDR3nt	CDR3aa
TRBV19	-	TRBJ1-6	TGTGCCAGTACCTTAATTAATTCACCCCTCCACTTT	CASTLINSPLHF
TRBV12-3/TRBV12-4	-	TRBJ2-3	TGTGCCAGCAGTTTCCGAGCCACAGATACGCAGTATTTT	CASSFRATDTQYF
TRBV5-4	TRBD2	TRBJ2-1	TGTGCCAGCAGCCTCCTAGCGGGGGGGCCAAGTGAGCAGTTCTTC	CASSLLAGGPSEQFF
TRBV30	-	TRBJ1-2	TGTGCCTGGAGTCCAGGGATTAACTATGGCTACACCTTC	CAWSPGINYGYTF
TRBV15	TRBD2	TRBJ2-5	TGTGCCACCAGCAGAGTTGCGGGAGGGCGATACGAGACCCAGTACTTC	CATSRVAGGRYETQYF
TRBV2	TRBD2	TRBJ2-1	TGTGCCAGCAGTGGGACTAGAGGGGAGAATGAGCAGTTCTTC	CASSGTRGENEQFF
TRBV12-3/TRBV12-4	-	TRBJ1-1	TGTGCCAGCAGCCCTAATACTGAAGCTTTCTTT	CASSPNTEAFF
TRBV28	TRBD2	TRBJ2-3	TGTGCCAGCAGTTTTATTGCGGGGGGGGCAGATACGCAGTATTTT	CASSFIAGGADTQYF
TRBV11-2	TRBD1	TRBJ2-3	TGTGCCAGCAGCTTGGGACAGAATCCAGCTACGCAGTATTTT	CASSLGQNPATQYF
TRBV5-1	TRBD2	TRBJ2-5	TGCGCCAGCAGCTGGACTAGCGGGGGGCCAACCCGGGGAGAGACCCAGTACTTC	CASSWTSGGPTRGETQYF